This T cell receptor beta chain was recorded in a study of T cell responses to AZD1222 COVID-19 vaccine. Points from the study as a whole: Recipients of AZD1222 seropositive at baseline numbered only 5 to 7. Mostly white British, mostly female donors; authors suggested clonal diversity may be underestimated. Nearly half of the spike-specific TCRs reportedly recognize variant regions that carry no mutations. The study found Spike-specific TCR breadth and depth rose after two AZD1222 doses.

The table came from immunoSEQ multiplex PCR; TCRdb's copy has only in-frame clones and leaves some out. The sample shows around 100,000 clones, 91% of them seen only once. Concerning this clone itself: Its cognate antigen is unknown.

Germline CDR1 is LNHDA and CDR2 is SQIVND (reference sequence). V was pared by 8 bases and J by 2 bases, with 19 bases between. The CDR3 extends over 17 amino acids. The chain recombines TRBV19 with TRBJ2-6; D may correspond to TRBD1 or TRBD2 (6 bases each). The sequences come from peripheral blood, collected on day 0 of AZD1222 vaccination. The source of this sequence is an adult in good health. The CDR3 is CASGDSGANAGANVLTF. For the CDR3, the DNA is TGTGCCAGTGGAGACTCGGGGGCGAACGCTGGGGCCAACGTCCTGACTTTC. The whole variable domain, remainder taken from reference TRBV19 and TRBJ2-6, is DGGITQSPKYLFRKEGQNVTLSCEQNLNHDAMYWYRQDPGQGLRLIYYSQIVNDFQKGDIAEGYSVSREKKESFPLTVTSAQKNPTAFYLCASGDSGANAGANVLTFGAGSRLTVL.